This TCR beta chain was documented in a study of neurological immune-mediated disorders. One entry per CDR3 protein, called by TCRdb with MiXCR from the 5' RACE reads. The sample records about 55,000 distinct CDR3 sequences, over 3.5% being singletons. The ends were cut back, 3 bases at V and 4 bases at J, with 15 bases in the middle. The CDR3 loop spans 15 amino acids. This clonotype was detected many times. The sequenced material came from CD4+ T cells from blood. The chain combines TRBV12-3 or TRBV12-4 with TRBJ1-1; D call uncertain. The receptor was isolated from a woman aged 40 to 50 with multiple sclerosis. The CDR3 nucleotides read TGTGCCAGCAGTTTGACGGCCAGGAGTGGCACTGAAGCTTTCTTT. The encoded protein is CASSLTARSGTEAFF.